The rows below give T cell receptor beta chains drawn from one sample of a study of T cell repertoires in cytomegalovirus infection. These TCRs' antigens remain unknown. TCRdb independently ran MiXCR on the reads; one entry per CDR3 protein. The sample includes about 890,000 distinct CDR3 sequences, approximately 32% seen only once; the top ten take around an eighth. This sample comprised cultured CD8+ T cells from PBMCs, obtained from culture after CMV antigen stimulation. These receptors were obtained from a human donor in good health (CMV status not recorded). Some clones in this sample may be carry-over from other donors' samples. The CDR3 runs from the conserved cysteine through the conserved F or W. The order of the fields is CDR3 DNA, CDR3 protein, D gene, V gene, clone size, J gene. A D gene is named only where the DNA matches it firmly. The size entry is marked missing in some rows and otherwise reads once, few, many or a size class.

CDR3 DNA: TGTGCCAGCGGCCTTATCACGTACCAAGAGACCCAGTACTTC; CDR3 protein: CASGLITYQETQYF; D gene: NA; V gene: TRBV6-1; clone size: NA; J gene: TRBJ2-5
CDR3 DNA: TGTGCCAGCAGCTTAGGGTTCGGGTACGGGGAGCTGTTTTTT; CDR3 protein: CASSLGFGYGELFF; D gene: NA; V gene: TRBV11-3; clone size: NA; J gene: TRBJ2-2
CDR3 DNA: TGTGCCAGCAGCCCCGTGGCGGGACAGGGACAGGTAGATACGCAGTATTTT; CDR3 protein: CASSPVAGQGQVDTQYF; D gene: TRBD1; V gene: TRBV7-9; clone size: NA; J gene: TRBJ2-3
CDR3 DNA: TGTGCCAGCAGTTTAGGGCTCCTTCCAAACACCATATATTTT; CDR3 protein: CASSLGLLPNTIYF; D gene: NA; V gene: TRBV27; clone size: few; J gene: TRBJ1-3
CDR3 DNA: TGTGCCAGCAGCGAGCGCCGTTCCGCATACAATGAGCTGTTCTTC; CDR3 protein: CASSERRSAYNELFF; D gene: NA; V gene: TRBV11-3; clone size: NA; J gene: TRBJ2-1
CDR3 DNA: TGTGCCATCAGTGAGTCAGGGGGGCGAATCGAAGAGACCCAGTACTTC; CDR3 protein: CAISESGGRIEETQYF; D gene: NA; V gene: TRBV10-3; clone size: few; J gene: TRBJ2-5
CDR3 DNA: TGTGCCAGCAGTTATCAGGCAAGGGAGACTGAAGCTTTCTTT; CDR3 protein: CASSYQARETEAFF; D gene: NA; V gene: TRBV6-2/TRBV6-3; clone size: few; J gene: TRBJ1-1
CDR3 DNA: TGTGCCAGCAGTAGGATAGCGCATGACACAGATACGCAGTATTTT; CDR3 protein: CASSRIAHDTDTQYF; D gene: NA; V gene: TRBV6-2/TRBV6-3; clone size: NA; J gene: TRBJ2-3
CDR3 DNA: TGTGCCAGCAGCCGAGACAGGGAAGGGAAAGCTTTCTTT; CDR3 protein: CASSRDREGKAFF; D gene: TRBD1; V gene: TRBV11-2; clone size: many; J gene: TRBJ1-1
CDR3 DNA: TGTGCCAGCAGTCGTCCGGGACAGGTGCCTCACGAGCAGTACTTC; CDR3 protein: CASSRPGQVPHEQYF; D gene: TRBD1; V gene: TRBV2; clone size: NA; J gene: TRBJ2-7
CDR3 DNA: TGTGCCAGCAGCTTAGACGGGACAGGGAACACTGAAGCTTTCTTT; CDR3 protein: CASSLDGTGNTEAFF; D gene: TRBD1; V gene: TRBV7-6; clone size: many; J gene: TRBJ1-1
CDR3 DNA: TGTGCCAGCAGCTTAGGTTCCCAGTATTTCTACGAGCAGTACTTC; CDR3 protein: CASSLGSQYFYEQYF; D gene: NA; V gene: TRBV7-8; clone size: NA; J gene: TRBJ2-7